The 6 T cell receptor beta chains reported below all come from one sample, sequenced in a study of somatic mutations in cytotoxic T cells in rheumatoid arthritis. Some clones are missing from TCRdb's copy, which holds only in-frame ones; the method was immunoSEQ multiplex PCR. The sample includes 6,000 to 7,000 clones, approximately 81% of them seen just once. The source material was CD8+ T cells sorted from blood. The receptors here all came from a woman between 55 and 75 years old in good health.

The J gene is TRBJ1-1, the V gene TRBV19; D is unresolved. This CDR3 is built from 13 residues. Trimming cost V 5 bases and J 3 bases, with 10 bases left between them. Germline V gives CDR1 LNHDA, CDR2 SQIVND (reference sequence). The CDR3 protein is CASSVKGDTEAFF. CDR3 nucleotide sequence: TGTGCCAGTAGTGTCAAGGGAGACACTGAAGCTTTCTTT.

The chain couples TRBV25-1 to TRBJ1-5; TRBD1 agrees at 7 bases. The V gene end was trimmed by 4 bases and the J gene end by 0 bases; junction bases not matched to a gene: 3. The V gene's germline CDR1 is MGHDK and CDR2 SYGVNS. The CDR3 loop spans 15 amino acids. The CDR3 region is CASSATGFSNQPQHF. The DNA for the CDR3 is TGTGCCAGCAGTGCGACAGGGTTTAGCAATCAGCCCCAGCATTTT.

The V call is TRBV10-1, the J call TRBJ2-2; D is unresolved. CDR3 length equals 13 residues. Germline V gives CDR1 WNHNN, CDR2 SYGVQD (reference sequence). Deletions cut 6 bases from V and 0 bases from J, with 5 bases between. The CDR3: CASSPANTGELFF. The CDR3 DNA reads TGCGCCAGCAGCCCAGCGAACACCGGGGAGCTGTTTTTT.

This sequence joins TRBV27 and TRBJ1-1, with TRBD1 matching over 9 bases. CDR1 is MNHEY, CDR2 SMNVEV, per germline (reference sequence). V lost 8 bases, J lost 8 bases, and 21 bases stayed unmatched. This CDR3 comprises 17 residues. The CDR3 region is CASLVPGQGGTQTEAFF. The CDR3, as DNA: TGTGCCAGCCTAGTTCCGGGACAGGGAGGAACACAAACGGAAGCTTTCTTT.

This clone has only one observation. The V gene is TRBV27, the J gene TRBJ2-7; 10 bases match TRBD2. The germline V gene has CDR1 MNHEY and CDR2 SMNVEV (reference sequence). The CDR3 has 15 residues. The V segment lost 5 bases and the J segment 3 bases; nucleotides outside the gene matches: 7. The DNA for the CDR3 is TGTGCCAGCAGTCCCACCGGGACTAGCGACTACGAGCAGTACTTC. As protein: CASSPTGTSDYEQYF.

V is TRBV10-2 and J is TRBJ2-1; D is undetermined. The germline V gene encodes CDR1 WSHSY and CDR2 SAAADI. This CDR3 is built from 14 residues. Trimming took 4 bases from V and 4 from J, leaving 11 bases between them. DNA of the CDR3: TGCGCCAGCAGTGGGTTACAGAATTACAATGAGCAGTTCTTC. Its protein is CASSGLQNYNEQFF.